This T cell receptor (beta chain) was documented in a study of PD-1 blockade in classical Hodgkin lymphoma. Points from the study as a whole: Individuals initiating nivolumab under 1 year after ASCT were excluded. In newly diagnosed patients, baseline TCR diversity was reportedly below that of healthy donors. Newly diagnosed and completely responding patients shared comparable baseline diversity. CD4+ TCR diversity rose significantly by C4D1, and CD8+ TCR diversity did not.

Method: immunoSEQ multiplex PCR; TCRdb's copy keeps in-frame clones and lacks some. Of 20,000 to 25,000 clones listed, approximately 80% are singletons. All patients relapsed after autologous stem cell transplantation, and brentuximab vedotin exposure varied. For this clone: Its cognate antigen is unknown.

This receptor was taken from a human donor with classical Hodgkin lymphoma. Source: peripheral blood mononuclear cells (PBMCs), taken before the second cycle of nivolumab.

The CDR3 is CASSNLDTQYF. The CDR3 coding sequence is TGTGCCAGCAGCAACTTAGATACGCAGTATTTT. V and J are TRBV9 and TRBJ2-3, with D hard to call. This CDR3 comprises 11 residues. The V end lost 4 bases, the J end lost 5 bases, and 5 bases lay between the germline ends. CDR1 SGDLS and CDR2 YYNGEE come from the germline V gene.